Presented here are 7 T cell receptor beta chains from one specimen sequenced in a study of control samples from healthy donors and cancer patients. Only in-frame clones appear in the TCRdb table, and some are missing; sequencing was by immunoSEQ multiplex PCR. The data contain 75,000 to 90,000 clones, 85% of them singletons. The sequenced material came from blood. All receptors derive from a woman in her forties in good health.

The chain couples TRBV27 to TRBJ1-2; TRBD1 agrees at 11 bases. Looked up from germline, CDR1 is MNHEY and CDR2 is SMNVEV (reference sequence). This CDR3 region has 16 residues. V lost 0 bases to trimming and J lost 5 bases; unmatched junction nucleotides: 5. The chain's CDR3 is CASSLSRTGGYYGYTF. In DNA, the CDR3 is TGTGCCAGCAGTTTATCCCGGACAGGGGGCTATTATGGCTACACCTTC.

This clone was seen once. The chain carries TRBV11-1 and TRBJ2-7; D unresolved. V gave up 5 bases and J gave up 7 bases, with 18 bases separating them. The CDR3 extends over 14 amino acids. Germline V lookup: CDR1 SGHAT, CDR2 FQDESV (reference sequence). DNA of the CDR3: TGTGCCAGCAGCCCAGGATTAGGAATCGGGGAGCAGTACTTC. Translation gives CASSPGLGIGEQYF.

The chain employs TRBV6-6 and TRBJ2-6; D gene uncertain. Trimming took 2 bases from V and 0 from J, leaving 8 bases between them. There are 16 residues in the CDR3. Germline V lookup: CDR1 MNHNY, CDR2 SVGAGI (reference sequence). The CDR3 spells CASSYGPHSGANVLTF. CDR3 coding DNA: TGTGCCAGCAGTTACGGCCCCCACTCTGGGGCCAACGTCCTGACTTTC.

The chain joins TRBV12-3 or TRBV12-4 to TRBJ1-2; D is uncertain. The CDR3 spans 13 residues. Trimming took off 4 bases at V and 8 bases at J, with 14 bases between the two ends. Here the CDR3 DNA reads TGTGCCAGCAGTTGGAAGGGAGCGGGGGGCTACACCTTC. Amino acids: CASSWKGAGGYTF.

CDR3 protein: CASSHLSGGPAGELFF. DNA of the CDR3: TGTGCCAGCAGTCACCTTAGCGGGGGGCCCGCGGGGGAGCTGTTTTTT. The chain carries TRBV6-2 or TRBV6-3 and TRBJ2-2, with 10 nucleotides matching TRBD2. The CDR3 is made up of 16 amino acids. The V segment lost 5 bases and the J segment 8 bases; nucleotides outside the gene matches: 11. Germline V gene lookup returns CDR1 MNHEY and CDR2 SVGEGT.

The CDR3 DNA is TGCAGCGTCGCTATGGGGAGCGGCAATCAGCCCCAGCATTTT. It is translated as CSVAMGSGNQPQHF. The J gene is TRBJ1-5, the V gene TRBV29-1; D is unresolved. Per the germline V gene, CDR1 is SQVTM and CDR2 is ANQGSEA. The CDR3 consists of 14 residues. With 6 bases removed from V and 2 bases from J, the gap between germline ends came to 14 bases.

The chain carries TRBV27 and TRBJ1-5, with 7 bases that match TRBD1. V trimming: 6 bases; J trimming: 6 bases; junction bases outside the gene matches: 17. From germline, CDR1 is MNHEY and CDR2 SMNVEV (reference sequence). CDR3 size: 17 residues. The CDR3 loop reads CASRTGYNSGGGQPQHF. CDR3 nucleotide sequence: TGTGCCAGCAGGACGGGGTACAATTCAGGGGGTGGTCAGCCCCAGCATTTT.